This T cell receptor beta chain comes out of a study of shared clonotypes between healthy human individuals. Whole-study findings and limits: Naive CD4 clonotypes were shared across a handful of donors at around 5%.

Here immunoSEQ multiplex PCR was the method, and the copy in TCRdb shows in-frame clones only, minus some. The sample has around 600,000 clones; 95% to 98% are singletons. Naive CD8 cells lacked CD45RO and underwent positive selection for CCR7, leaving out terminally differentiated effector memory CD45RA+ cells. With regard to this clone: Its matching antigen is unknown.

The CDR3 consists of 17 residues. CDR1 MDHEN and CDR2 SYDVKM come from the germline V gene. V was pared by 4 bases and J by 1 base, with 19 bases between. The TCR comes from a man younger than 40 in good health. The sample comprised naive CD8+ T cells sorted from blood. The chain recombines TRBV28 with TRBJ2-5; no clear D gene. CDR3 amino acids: CASSSPWIPKGQETQYF. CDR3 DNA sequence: TGTGCCAGCAGTTCCCCGTGGATCCCGAAGGGCCAAGAGACCCAGTACTTC.